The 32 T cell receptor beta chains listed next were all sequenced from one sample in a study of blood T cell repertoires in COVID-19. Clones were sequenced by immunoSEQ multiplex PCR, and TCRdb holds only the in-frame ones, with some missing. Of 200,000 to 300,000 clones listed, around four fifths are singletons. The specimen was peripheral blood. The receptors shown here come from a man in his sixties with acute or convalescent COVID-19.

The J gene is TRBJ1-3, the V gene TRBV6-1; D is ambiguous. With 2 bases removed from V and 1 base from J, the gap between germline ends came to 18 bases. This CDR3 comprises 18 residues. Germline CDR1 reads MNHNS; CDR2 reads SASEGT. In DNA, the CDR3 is TGTGCCAGCAGTGAAACTAGGTACATAGGCCTTTCTGGAAACACCATATATTTT. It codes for CASSETRYIGLSGNTIYF.

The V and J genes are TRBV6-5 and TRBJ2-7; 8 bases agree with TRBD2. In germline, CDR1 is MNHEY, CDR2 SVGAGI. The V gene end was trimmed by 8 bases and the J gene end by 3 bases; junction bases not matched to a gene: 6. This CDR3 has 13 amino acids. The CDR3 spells CASRGGGFYEQYF. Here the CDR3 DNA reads TGTGCCAGCCGGGGGGGCGGATTCTACGAGCAGTACTTC.

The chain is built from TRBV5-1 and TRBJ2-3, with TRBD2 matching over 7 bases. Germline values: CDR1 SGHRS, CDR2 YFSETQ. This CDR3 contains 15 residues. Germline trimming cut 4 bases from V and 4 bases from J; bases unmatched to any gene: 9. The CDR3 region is CASSEPGLVADTQYF. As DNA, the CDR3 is TGCGCCAGCAGCGAACCTGGACTAGTGGCAGATACGCAGTATTTT.

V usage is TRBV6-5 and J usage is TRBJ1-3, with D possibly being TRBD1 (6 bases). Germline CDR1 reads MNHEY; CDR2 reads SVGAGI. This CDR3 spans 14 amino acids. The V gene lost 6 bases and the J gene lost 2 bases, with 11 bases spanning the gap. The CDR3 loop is CASRTRGTGNTIYF. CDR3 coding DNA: TGTGCCAGCAGAACCAGGGGAACTGGAAACACCATATATTTT.

The CDR3 DNA follows: TGTGCTAGTGGTTTGGTAGACAGGGCGTACACCTTC. Translating it yields CASGLVDRAYTF. This chain connects TRBV12-5 to TRBJ1-2; 7 nucleotides align to TRBD1. V was pared by 0 bases and J by 11 bases, with 3 bases of the junction left unmatched. The CDR3 totals 12 residues. The germline V gene encodes CDR1 LGHNT and CDR2 FRNRAP.

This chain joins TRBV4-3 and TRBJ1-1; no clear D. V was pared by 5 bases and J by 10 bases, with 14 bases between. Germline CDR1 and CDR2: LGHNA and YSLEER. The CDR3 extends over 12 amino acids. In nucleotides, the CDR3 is TGCGCCAGCAGCACACCCCCGCATGCAGCTTTCTTT. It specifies CASSTPPHAAFF.

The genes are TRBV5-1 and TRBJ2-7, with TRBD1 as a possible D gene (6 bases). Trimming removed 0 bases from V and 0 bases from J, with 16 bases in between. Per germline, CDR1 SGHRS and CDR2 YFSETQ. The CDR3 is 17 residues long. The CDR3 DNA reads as TGCGCCAGCAGCTTGGGATTATACAGGGACCTCTCCTACGAGCAGTACTTC. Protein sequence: CASSLGLYRDLSYEQYF.

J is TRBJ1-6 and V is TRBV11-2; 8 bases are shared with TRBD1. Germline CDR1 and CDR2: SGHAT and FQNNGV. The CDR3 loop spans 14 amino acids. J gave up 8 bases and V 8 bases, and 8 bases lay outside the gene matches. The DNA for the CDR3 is TGTGCCAGCGGCAGGGGGCACGTGGATTCACCCCTCCACTTT. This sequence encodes CASGRGHVDSPLHF.

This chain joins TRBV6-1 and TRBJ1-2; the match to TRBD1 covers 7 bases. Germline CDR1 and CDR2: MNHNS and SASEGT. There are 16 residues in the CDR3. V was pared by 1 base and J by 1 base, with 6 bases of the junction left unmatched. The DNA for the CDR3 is TGTGCCAGCAGTGAAGTCGGGACAGCACTTAACTATGGCTACACCTTC. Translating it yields CASSEVGTALNYGYTF.

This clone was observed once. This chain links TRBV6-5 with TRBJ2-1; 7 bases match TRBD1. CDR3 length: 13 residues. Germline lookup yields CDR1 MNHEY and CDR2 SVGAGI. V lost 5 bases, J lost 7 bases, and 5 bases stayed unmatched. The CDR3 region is CASSTTGSNEQFF. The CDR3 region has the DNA TGTGCCAGCAGTACGACAGGGTCGAATGAGCAGTTCTTC.

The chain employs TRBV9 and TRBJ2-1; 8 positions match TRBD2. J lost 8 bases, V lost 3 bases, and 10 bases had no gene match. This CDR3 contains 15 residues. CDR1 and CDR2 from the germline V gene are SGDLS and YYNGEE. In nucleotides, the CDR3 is TGTGCCAGCAGCGGTAGAGTAGCGGGAATCGATGAGCAGTTCTTC. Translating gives CASSGRVAGIDEQFF. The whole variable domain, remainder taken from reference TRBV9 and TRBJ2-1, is DSGVTQTPKHLITATGQRVTLRCSPRSGDLSVYWYQQSLDQGLQFLIQYYNGEERAKGNILERFSAQQFPDLHSELNLSSLELGDSALYFCASSGRVAGIDEQFFGPGTRLTVL.

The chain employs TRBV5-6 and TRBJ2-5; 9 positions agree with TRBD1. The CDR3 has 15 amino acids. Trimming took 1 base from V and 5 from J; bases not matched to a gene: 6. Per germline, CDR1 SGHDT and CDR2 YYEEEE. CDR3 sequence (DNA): TGTGCCAGCAGCTTGAGGACAGGGGAATCGGAGACCCAGTACTTC. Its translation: CASSLRTGESETQYF.

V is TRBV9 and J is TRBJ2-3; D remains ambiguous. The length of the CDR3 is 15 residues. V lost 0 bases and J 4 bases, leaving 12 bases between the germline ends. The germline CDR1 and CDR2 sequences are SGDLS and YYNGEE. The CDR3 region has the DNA TGTGCCAGCAGCGTAGCGGCGGTTTTCGCAGATACGCAGTATTTT. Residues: CASSVAAVFADTQYF.

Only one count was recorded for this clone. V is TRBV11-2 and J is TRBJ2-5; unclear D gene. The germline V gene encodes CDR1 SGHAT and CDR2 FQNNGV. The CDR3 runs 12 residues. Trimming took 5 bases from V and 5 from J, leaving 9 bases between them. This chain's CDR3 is CASSTDRETQYF. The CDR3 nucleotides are TGTGCCAGCAGCACCGATCGGGAGACCCAGTACTTC.

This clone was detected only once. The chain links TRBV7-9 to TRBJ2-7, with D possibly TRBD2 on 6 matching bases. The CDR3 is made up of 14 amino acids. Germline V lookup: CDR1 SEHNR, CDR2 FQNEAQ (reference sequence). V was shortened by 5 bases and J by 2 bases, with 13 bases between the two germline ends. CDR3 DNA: TGTGCCAGCAGCCCAGCGGGCGGTACCTACGAGCAGTACTTC. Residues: CASSPAGGTYEQYF. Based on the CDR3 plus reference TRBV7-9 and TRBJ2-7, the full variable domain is DTGVSQNPRHKITKRGQNVTFRCDPISEHNRLYWYRQTLGQGPEFLTYFQNEAQLEKSRLLSDRFSAERPKGSFSTLEIQRTEQGDSAMYLCASSPAGGTYEQYFGPGTRLTVT.

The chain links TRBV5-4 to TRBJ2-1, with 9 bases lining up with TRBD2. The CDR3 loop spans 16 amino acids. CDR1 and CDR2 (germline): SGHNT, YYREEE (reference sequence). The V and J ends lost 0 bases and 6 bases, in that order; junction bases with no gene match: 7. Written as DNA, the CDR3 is TGTGCCAGCAGCTTGGGAGCGGGGGGTTTAGGCAATGAGCAGTTCTTC. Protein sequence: CASSLGAGGLGNEQFF.

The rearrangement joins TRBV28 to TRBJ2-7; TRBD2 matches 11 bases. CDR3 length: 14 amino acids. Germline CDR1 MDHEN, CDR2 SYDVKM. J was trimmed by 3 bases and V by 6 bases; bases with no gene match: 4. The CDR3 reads CASRMTSGNYEQYF. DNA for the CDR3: TGTGCCAGCAGAATGACTAGCGGGAACTACGAGCAGTACTTC.

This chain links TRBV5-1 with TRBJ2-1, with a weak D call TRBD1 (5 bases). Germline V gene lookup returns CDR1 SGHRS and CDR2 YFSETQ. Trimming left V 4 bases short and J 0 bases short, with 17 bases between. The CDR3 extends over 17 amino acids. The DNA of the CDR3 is TGCGCCAGCAGCCCCCTGGGGCGTCGGAGCTCCTACAATGAGCAGTTCTTC. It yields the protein CASSPLGRRSSYNEQFF. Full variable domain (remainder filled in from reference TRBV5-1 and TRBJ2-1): KAGVTQTPRYLIKTRGQQVTLSCSPISGHRSVSWYQQTPGQGLQFLFEYFSETQRNKGNFPGRFSGRQFSNSRSEMNVSTLELGDSALYLCASSPLGRRSSYNEQFFGPGTRLTVL.

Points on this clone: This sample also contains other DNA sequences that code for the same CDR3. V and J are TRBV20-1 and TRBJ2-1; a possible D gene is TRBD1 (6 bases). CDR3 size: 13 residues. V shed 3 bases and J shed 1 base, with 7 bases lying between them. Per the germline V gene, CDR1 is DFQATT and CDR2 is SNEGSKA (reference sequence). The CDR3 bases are TGCAGTGCTAGTAGGGGGTCCTACAATGAGCAGTTCTTC. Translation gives CSASRGSYNEQFF.

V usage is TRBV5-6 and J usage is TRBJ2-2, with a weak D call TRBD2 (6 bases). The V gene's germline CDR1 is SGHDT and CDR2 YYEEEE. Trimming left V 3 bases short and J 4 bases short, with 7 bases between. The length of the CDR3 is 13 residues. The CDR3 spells CASSWRATGELFF. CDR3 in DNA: TGTGCCAGCAGCTGGAGGGCCACCGGGGAGCTGTTTTTT. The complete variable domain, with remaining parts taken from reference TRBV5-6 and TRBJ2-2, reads DAGVTQSPTHLIKTRGQQVTLRCSPKSGHDTVSWYQQALGQGPQFIFQYYEEEERQRGNFPDRFSGHQFPNYSSELNVNALLLGDSALYLCASSWRATGELFFGEGSRLTVL.

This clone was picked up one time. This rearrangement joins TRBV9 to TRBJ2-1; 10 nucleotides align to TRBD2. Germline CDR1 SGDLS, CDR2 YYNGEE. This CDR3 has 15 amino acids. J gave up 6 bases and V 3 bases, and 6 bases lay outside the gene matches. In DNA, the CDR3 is TGTGCCAGCAGCGGGGGACTAGCGCCAGTCAATGAGCAGTTCTTC. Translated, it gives CASSGGLAPVNEQFF.

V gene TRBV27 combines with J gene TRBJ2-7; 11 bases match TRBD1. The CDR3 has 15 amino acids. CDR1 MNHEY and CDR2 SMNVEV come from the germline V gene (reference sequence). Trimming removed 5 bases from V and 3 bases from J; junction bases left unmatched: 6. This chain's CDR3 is CASSPRTGGYYEQYF. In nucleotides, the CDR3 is TGTGCCAGCAGTCCCCGGACAGGGGGCTACTACGAGCAGTACTTC.

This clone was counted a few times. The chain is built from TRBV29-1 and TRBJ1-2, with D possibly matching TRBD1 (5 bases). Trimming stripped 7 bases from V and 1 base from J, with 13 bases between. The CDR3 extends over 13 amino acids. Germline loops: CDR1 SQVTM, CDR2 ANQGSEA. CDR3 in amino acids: CSASVDNNYGYTF. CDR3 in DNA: TGCAGCGCCTCGGTGGACAATAACTATGGCTACACCTTC. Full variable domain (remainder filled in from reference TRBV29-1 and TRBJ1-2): SAVISQKPSRDICQRGTSLTIQCQVDSQVTMMFWYRQQPGQSLTLIATANQGSEATYESGFVIDKFPISRPNLTFSTLTVSNMSPEDSSIYLCSASVDNNYGYTFGSGTRLTVV.

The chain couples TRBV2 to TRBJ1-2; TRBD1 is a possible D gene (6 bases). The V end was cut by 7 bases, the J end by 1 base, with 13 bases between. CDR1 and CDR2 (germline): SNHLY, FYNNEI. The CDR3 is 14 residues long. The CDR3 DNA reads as TGTGCCAGCACCGGGGACATCATTAACTATGGCTACACCTTC. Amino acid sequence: CASTGDIINYGYTF.

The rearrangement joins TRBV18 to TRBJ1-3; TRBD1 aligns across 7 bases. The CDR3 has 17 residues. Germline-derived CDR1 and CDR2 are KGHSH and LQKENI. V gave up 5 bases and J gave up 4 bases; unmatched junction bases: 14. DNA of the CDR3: TGTGCCAGCTCAGCACTTGACAGGGCTTCTGTCGGAAACACCATATATTTT. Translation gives CASSALDRASVGNTIYF.

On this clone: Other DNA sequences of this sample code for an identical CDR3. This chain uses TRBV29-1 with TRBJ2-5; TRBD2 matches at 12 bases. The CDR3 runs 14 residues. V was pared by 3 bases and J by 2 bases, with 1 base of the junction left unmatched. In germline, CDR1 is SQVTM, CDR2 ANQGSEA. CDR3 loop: CSVEGTSGQETQYF. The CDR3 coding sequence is TGCAGCGTTGAGGGGACTAGCGGGCAAGAGACCCAGTACTTC. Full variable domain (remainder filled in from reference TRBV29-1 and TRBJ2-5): SAVISQKPSRDICQRGTSLTIQCQVDSQVTMMFWYRQQPGQSLTLIATANQGSEATYESGFVIDKFPISRPNLTFSTLTVSNMSPEDSSIYLCSVEGTSGQETQYFGPGTRLLVL.

DNA of the CDR3: TGTGCCAGCAGTTACTCGAGGACATCTCCAACTAATGAAAAACTGTTTTTT. It codes for CASSYSRTSPTNEKLFF. This rearrangement joins TRBV6-2 or TRBV6-3 to TRBJ1-4; TRBD1 is a possible D gene (5 bases). The germline CDR1 and CDR2 sequences are MNHEY and SVGEGT. The CDR3 loop spans 17 amino acids. V lost 0 bases, J lost 0 bases, and 11 bases lay in between.

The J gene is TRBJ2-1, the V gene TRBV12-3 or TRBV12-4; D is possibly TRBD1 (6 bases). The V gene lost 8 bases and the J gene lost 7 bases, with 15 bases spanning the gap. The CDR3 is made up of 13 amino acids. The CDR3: CASERQEVNEQFF. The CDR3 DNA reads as TGTGCCAGCGAAAGACAGGAGGTTAATGAGCAGTTCTTC.

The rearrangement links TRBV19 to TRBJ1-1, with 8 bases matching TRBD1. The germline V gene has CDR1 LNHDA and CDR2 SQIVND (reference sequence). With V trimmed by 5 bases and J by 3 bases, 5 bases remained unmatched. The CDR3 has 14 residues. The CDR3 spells CASSPEDRDTEAFF. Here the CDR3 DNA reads TGTGCCAGTAGTCCTGAGGACAGGGACACTGAAGCTTTCTTT.

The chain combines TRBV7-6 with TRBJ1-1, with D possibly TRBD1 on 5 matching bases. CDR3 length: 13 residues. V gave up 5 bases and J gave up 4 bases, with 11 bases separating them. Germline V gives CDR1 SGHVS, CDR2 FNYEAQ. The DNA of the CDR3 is TGTGCCAGCAGCCTGGACACGGGCACTGAAGCTTTCTTT. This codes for CASSLDTGTEAFF.

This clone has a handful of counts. The CDR3 nucleotides read TGTGCCAGCAACAACCCTATTACTAGCGGGAGTAATGAGCAGTTCTTC. Its protein product is CASNNPITSGSNEQFF. The chain uses TRBV11-1 and TRBJ2-1; 11 nucleotides line up with TRBD2. The CDR3 is 16 amino acids. Trimming removed 7 bases from V and 7 bases from J; junction bases left unmatched: 12. Germline CDR1 is SGHAT and CDR2 is FQDESV (reference sequence).

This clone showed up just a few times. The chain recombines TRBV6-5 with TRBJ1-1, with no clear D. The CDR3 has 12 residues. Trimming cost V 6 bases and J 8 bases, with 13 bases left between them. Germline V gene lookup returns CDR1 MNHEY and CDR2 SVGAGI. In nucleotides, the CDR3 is TGTGCCAGCAGCCGACATGCCGGAGAAGCTTTCTTT. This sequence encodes CASSRHAGEAFF.